This T cell receptor beta chain stems from a study of T cell changes during pregnancy in multiple sclerosis. The table came from immunoSEQ multiplex PCR; TCRdb's copy has only in-frame clones and leaves some out. Of over 50,000 clones in the sample, 88% were seen once. This CDR3 is built from 14 residues. V gave up 5 bases and J gave up 3 bases; unmatched junction bases: 5. Germline V gene lookup returns CDR1 SEHNR and CDR2 FQNEAQ (reference sequence). Sequencing was performed on peripheral blood, taken in the first trimester of pregnancy. The sequence was obtained from a female donor with multiple sclerosis, enrolled in a pregnancy study. The V call is TRBV7-9, the J call TRBJ2-3, with TRBD1 matching 7 bases. The CDR3 here is CASSTATGTDTQYF. The CDR3 DNA sequence: TGTGCCAGCAGCACGGCGACAGGGACAGATACGCAGTATTTT.